Sequencing of this T cell receptor beta chain was carried out in a study of blood T cells in healthy people across ages. Study-wide findings and caveats: CMV infection status of these donors was not known. Per million T cells, the diversity of TCR beta decreased roughly linearly as age advanced. Any conclusive comparison of naive versus antigen-experienced cells was prevented by using unsorted PBMCs.

This CDR3 is built from 15 residues. V lost 2 bases and J lost 6; bases outside the gene matches: 9. Germline V lookup: CDR1 KGHSH, CDR2 LQKENI. A note on this clonotype: Its antigen remains unidentified.

Per individual sample, total RNA of at least 5.5 micrograms was extracted. Then a second PCR, running roughly 7 to 11 cycles, was carried out with a sample-barcoded 5' primer and a J-beta primer mix. Via MiXCR, TCRdb re-called the 5' RACE reads, giving one row per CDR3 protein. Of over 950,000 distinct CDR3 sequences listed, approximately 50% were seen once; the top ten hold over 20%. The TCR comes from a woman aged 55-69 years in good health. Source material: blood. This chain joins TRBV18 and TRBJ2-7, with 8 positions matching TRBD1. CDR3 protein: CASSPATGGFAEQYF. The CDR3 region has the DNA TGTGCCAGCTCACCAGCTACAGGGGGTTTTGCCGAGCAGTACTTC.